These 8 T cell receptor beta chains were sequenced from one sample in a study of tumor-infiltrating lymphocytes in localized non-small cell lung cancer. TCRdb's copy holds only in-frame clones and misses some; the assay was immunoSEQ multiplex PCR. The table shows some 30,000 clones, with roughly 88% occurring only once. Specimen: lung tumor tissue. These TCRs come from a human donor with non-small cell lung cancer.

This rearrangement joins TRBV5-6 to TRBJ1-1; D not resolved. The germline V gene encodes CDR1 SGHDT and CDR2 YYEEEE. The CDR3 totals 15 residues. Trimming left V 5 bases short and J 3 bases short, with 17 bases between. The CDR3: CASRYLLASHTEAFF. CDR3 sequence (DNA): TGTGCCAGCAGATATCTCCTTGCTAGTCACACTGAAGCTTTCTTT.

This clone appeared a few times. V is TRBV30 and J is TRBJ2-3, with D possibly being TRBD1 or TRBD2 (6 bases each). The CDR3 sequence is 12 residues long. Trimming removed 0 bases from V and 8 bases from J, with 9 bases in between. Per the germline V gene, CDR1 is GTSNPN and CDR2 is SVGIG (reference sequence). The CDR3 sequence is CAWSVRGVTQYF. The CDR3 nucleotides read TGTGCCTGGAGTGTAAGGGGGGTTACGCAGTATTTT.

The chain has TRBV6-5 and TRBJ1-4; D is possibly TRBD1 (5 bases). Germline CDR1 is MNHEY and CDR2 is SVGAGI. V lost 6 bases, J lost 3 bases, and 11 bases lay in between. This CDR3 contains 14 residues. The chain's CDR3 is CASRPGWANEKLFF. Written as DNA, the CDR3 is TGTGCCAGCAGGCCAGGGTGGGCTAATGAAAAACTGTTTTTT.

The V gene is TRBV2, the J gene TRBJ1-5; D may be TRBD1 (5 bases). The CDR3 sequence is 17 residues long. Germline V lookup: CDR1 SNHLY, CDR2 FYNNEI. V lost 6 bases and J 1 base, leaving 19 bases between the germline ends. The CDR3 coding sequence is TGTGCCAGCAGCTTCCCCCACCAGGGTGTAAGCAATCAGCCCCAGCATTTT. Its protein is CASSFPHQGVSNQPQHF.

In this sample, this clone turned up once. This chain joins TRBV2 and TRBJ1-6, with a weak D call TRBD1 (6 bases). This CDR3 comprises 15 residues. V was cut by 7 bases and J by 9 bases, with 19 bases left in between. The germline V gene has CDR1 SNHLY and CDR2 FYNNEI. For the CDR3, the DNA is TGTGCCAGCACCTCGACAGGACCAACCGTTTCACCCCTCCACTTT. Residues: CASTSTGPTVSPLHF.

V and J are TRBV4-1 and TRBJ1-5; D not resolved. V lost 0 bases and J lost 4, with 10 bases in between. The CDR3 spans 15 residues. The germline V gene has CDR1 MGHRA and CDR2 YSYEKL. The CDR3 coding sequence is TGCGCCAGCAGCCAAGAAGGCAGGACTAATCAGCCCCAGCATTTT. Amino acids: CASSQEGRTNQPQHF.

The chain carries TRBV5-1 and TRBJ1-4; weak D call: TRBD1 (5 bases). Looked up from germline, CDR1 is SGHRS and CDR2 is YFSETQ. The CDR3 is 15 amino acids. V dropped 3 bases and J dropped 0 bases, with 9 bases sitting between them. CDR3 coding DNA: TGCGCCAGCAGCTGGGGGACCACAACTAATGAAAAACTGTTTTTT. As protein: CASSWGTTTNEKLFF.

The chain has TRBV6-6 and TRBJ2-7, with 14 nucleotides matching TRBD2. This CDR3 contains 15 residues. Germline lookup yields CDR1 MNHNY and CDR2 SVGAGI (reference sequence). The J segment lost 3 bases and the V segment lost 6 bases, leaving 4 bases of the junction unmatched. The CDR3 bases are TGTGCCAGCAGAGATGGGACTAGCGGGGGCTACGAGCAGTACTTC. Translated: CASRDGTSGGYEQYF.